The present T cell receptor (beta chain) was sequenced within a study of T cells after yellow fever vaccination. To note about this clonotype: Its target is not known.

Germline CDR1 and CDR2: SQVTM and ANQGSEA. Trimming cost V 3 bases and J 2 bases; bases outside gene matches: 3. The length of the CDR3 is 13 residues. Study results and caveats: The bulk population could contribute abundant contaminating clonotypes to FACS-sorted repertoires. A secondary response was less intense yet reached its peak sooner, at day 5 versus 15.

A universal primer site and UMIs were added as TCR cDNA was made by 5'RACE template switching. Each CDR3 protein is one row after TCRdb ran MiXCR on the 5' RACE reads. The data contain 300,000 to 400,000 distinct CDR3 sequences, approximately 12% of them singletons. This TCR derives from a man in his late teens or twenties who received the YFV17D yellow fever vaccine. The sequencing used CD4+ T cells sorted from PBMCs, collected 45 days after the yellow fever booster vaccination. The chain links TRBV29-1 to TRBJ2-7; 8 bases are a match to TRBD2. In DNA form, the CDR3 reads TGCAGCGTTGAGGGCGGGGGGACCTACGAGCAGTACTTC. It translates to CSVEGGGTYEQYF.